The sequence of this T cell receptor beta chain was determined in a study of blood T cell repertoires in COVID-19. Study details: The study drew acute and convalescent COVID-19 samples from the United States, Italy and Spain. T cells, B-cell-depleted T cells, or PBMCs supplied cDNA or gDNA.

CDR3 size: 14 residues. The V and J ends lost 6 bases and 10 bases, in that order; junction bases with no gene match: 7. Per the germline V gene, CDR1 is SGHRS and CDR2 is YFSETQ. Authors' analysis steps: From reference gene primer amplification, estimates of nucleated cell counts were derived. Sequencing used immunoSEQ multiplex PCR; TCRdb keeps in-frame clones, though not all of them. The DNA was the basis for D and trimming; V, J and clone size are from that table. Of about 180,000 clones detected, approximately 81% appear once; the ten largest clones hold over 9.5%. This chain joins TRBV5-1 and TRBJ1-4; 12 positions match TRBD1. This TCR derives from a woman older than 75 with active or convalescent COVID-19. Sequenced input: peripheral blood. In DNA form, the CDR3 reads TGCGCCAGCACACCGGGACAGGGGGCAAGAAAACTGTTTTTT. As protein: CASTPGQGARKLFF. Using reference TRBV5-1 and TRBJ1-4 for the parts outside the CDR3, the full variable domain is KAGVTQTPRYLIKTRGQQVTLSCSPISGHRSVSWYQQTPGQGLQFLFEYFSETQRNKGNFPGRFSGRQFSNSRSEMNVSTLELGDSALYLCASTPGQGARKLFFGSGTQLSVL.